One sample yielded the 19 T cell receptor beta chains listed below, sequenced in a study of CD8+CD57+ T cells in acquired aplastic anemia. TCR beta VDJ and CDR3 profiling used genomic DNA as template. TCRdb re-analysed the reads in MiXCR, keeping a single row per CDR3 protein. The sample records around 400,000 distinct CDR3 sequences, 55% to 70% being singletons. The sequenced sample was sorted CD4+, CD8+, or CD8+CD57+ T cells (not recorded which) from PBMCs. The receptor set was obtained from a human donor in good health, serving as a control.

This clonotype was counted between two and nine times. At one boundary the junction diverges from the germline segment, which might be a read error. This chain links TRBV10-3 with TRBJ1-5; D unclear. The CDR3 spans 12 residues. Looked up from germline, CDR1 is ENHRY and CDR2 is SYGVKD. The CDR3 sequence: CAISEPWQPRHF. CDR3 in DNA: TGTGCCATCAGTGAGCCCTGGCAGCCCCGGCATTTT.

The CDR3 nucleotides read TGTGCCAGCAGCTCAGGGACGGCGAGCAATCAGCCCCAGCATTTT. Translation: CASSSGTASNQPQHF. The rearrangement uses TRBV7-2 and TRBJ1-5, with a tentative D call TRBD1 (5 bases). Deletions cut 4 bases from V and 1 base from J, with 11 bases between. The CDR3 is 15 residues long. The germline V gene has CDR1 SGHTA and CDR2 FQGNSA.

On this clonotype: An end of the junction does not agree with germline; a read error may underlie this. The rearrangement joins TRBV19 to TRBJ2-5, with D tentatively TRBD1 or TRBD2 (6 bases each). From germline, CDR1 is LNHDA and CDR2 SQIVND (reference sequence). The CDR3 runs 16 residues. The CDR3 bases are TGTGCCAGCACTTCTACGGAACGGGGGCGGACAGATACGCAGTATTTC. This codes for CASTSTERGRTDTQYF.

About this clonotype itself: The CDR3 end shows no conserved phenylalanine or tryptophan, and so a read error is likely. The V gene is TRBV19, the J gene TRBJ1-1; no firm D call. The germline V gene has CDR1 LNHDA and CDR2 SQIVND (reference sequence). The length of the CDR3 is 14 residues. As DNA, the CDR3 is TGTGCCAGTAGTACCGCCGGAACGAACTCTGAAGCTTTCTGT. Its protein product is CASSTAGTNSEAFC.

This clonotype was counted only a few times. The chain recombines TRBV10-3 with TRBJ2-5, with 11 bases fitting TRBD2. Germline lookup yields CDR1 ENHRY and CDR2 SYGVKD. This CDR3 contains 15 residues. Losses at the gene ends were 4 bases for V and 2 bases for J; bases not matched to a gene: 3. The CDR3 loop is CAISVGTSGQETQYF. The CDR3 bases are TGTGCCATCAGTGTTGGGACTAGCGGACAAGAGACCCAGTACTTC.

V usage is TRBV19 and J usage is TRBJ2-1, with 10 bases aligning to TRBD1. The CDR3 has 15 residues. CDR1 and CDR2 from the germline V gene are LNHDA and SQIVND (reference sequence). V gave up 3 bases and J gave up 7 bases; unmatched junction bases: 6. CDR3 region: CASSIPGQGRNEQFF. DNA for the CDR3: TGTGCCAGTAGTATCCCGGGACAGGGGAGGAATGAGCAGTTCTTC.

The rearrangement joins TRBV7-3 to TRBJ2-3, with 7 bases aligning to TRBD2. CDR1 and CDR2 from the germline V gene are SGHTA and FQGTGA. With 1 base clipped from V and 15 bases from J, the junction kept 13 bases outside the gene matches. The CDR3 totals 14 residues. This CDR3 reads CASSLNGGILTAYF. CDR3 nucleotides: TGTGCCAGCAGCTTAAACGGGGGGATTCTAACAGCATATTTT.

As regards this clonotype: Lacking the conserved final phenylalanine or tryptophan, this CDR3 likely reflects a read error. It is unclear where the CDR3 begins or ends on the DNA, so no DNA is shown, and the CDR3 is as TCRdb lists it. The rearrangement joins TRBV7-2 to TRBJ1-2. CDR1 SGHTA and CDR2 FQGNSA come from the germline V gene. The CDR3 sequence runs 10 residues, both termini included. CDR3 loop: CASSLTGVTD.

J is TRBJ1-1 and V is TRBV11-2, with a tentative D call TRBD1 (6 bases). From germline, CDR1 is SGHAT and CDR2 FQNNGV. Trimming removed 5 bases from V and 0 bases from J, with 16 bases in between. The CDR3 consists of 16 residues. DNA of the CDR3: TGTGCCAGCAGCGACGGACAGTCAACCATGAACACTGAAGCTTTCTTT. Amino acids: CASSDGQSTMNTEAFF. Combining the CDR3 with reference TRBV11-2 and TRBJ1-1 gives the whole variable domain EAGVAQSPRYKIIEKRQSVAFWCNPISGHATLYWYQQILGQGPKLLIQFQNNGVVDDSQLPKDRFSAERLKGVDSTLKIQPAKLEDSAVYLCASSDGQSTMNTEAFFGQGTRLTVV.

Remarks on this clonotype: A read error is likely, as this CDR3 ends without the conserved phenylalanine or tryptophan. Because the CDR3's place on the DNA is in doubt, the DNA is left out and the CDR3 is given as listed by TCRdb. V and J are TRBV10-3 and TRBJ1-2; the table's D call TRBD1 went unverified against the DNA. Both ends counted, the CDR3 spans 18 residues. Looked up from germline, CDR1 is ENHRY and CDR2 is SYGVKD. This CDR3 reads CAISGGTGRLMKNCFLAV.

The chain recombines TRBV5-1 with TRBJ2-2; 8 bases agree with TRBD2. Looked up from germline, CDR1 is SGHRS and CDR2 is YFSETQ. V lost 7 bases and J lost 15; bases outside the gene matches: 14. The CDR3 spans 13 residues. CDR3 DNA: TGCGCCAGCCGCTCTTGTGAGCCCGGGGGGGTGTTTTTT. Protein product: CASRSCEPGGVFF.

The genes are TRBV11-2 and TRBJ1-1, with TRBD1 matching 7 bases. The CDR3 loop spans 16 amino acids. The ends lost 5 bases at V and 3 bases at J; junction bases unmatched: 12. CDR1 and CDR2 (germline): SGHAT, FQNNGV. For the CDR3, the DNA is TGTGCCAGCAGCGCGCAGGGGGACGGTGCGTACACTGAAGCTTTCTTT. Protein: CASSAQGDGAYTEAFF.

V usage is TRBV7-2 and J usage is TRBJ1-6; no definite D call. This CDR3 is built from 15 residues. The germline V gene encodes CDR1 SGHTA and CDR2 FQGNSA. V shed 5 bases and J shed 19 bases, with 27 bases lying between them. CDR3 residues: CASSPGGISPFHFHF. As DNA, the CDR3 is TGTGCCAGCAGCCCAGGAGGGATTTCACCTTTCCACTTTCACTTT. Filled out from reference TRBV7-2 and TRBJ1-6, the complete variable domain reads GAGVSQSPSNKVTEKGKDVELRCDPISGHTALYWYRQSLGQGLEFLIYFQGNSAPDKSGLPSDRFSAERTGGSVSTLTIQRTQQEDSAVYLCASSPGGISPFHFHFGNGTRLTVT.

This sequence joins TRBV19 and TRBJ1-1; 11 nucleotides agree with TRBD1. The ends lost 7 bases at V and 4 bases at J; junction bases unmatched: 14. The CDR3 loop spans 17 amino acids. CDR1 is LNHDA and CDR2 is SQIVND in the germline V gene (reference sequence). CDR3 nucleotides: TGTGCCAGTACCCGAGGCACCGGGACAGGGGGTCGCACTGAAGCTTTCTTT. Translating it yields CASTRGTGTGGRTEAFF.

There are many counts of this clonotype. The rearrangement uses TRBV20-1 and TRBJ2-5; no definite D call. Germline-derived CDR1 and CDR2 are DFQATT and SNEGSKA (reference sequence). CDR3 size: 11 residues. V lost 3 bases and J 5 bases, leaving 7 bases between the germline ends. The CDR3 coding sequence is TGCAGTGCTAGCCTCATGGAGACCCAGTACTTC. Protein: CSASLMETQYF.

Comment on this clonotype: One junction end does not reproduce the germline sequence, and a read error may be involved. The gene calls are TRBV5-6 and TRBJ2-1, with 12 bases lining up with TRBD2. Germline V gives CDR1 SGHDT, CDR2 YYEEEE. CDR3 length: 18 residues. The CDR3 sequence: CASSLVSVLAGGNNAQFF. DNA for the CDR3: TGTGCCAGCAGCTTAGTCAGCGTTCTAGCGGGGGGGAACAATGCGCAGTTCTTC.

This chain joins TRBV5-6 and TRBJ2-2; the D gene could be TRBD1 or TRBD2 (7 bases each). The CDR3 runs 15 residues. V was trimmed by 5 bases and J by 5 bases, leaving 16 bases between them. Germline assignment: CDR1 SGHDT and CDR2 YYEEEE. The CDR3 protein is CASRADREGTGELFF. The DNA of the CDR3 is TGTGCCAGCAGAGCCGACAGGGAGGGGACCGGGGAGCTGTTTTTT.

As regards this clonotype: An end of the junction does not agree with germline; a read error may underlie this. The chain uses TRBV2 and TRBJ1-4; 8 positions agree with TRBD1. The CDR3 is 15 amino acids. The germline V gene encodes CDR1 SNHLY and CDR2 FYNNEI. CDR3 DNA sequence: TGTGCCAGCAGTCAACAGGGGGGGTCTAGTGAAAAACTGTCTTTT. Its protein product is CASSQQGGSSEKLSF.

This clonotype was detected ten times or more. CDR3 region: CASSQDWRGDQTDTQYF. CDR3 DNA: TGCGCCAGCAGCCAAGATTGGCGGGGGGACCAGACGGATACGCAGTATTTT. This sequence joins TRBV4-3 and TRBJ2-3, with TRBD2 matching 8 bases. The CDR3 is 17 amino acids. Trimming cost V 0 bases and J 6 bases; bases outside gene matches: 11. Germline CDR1 LGHNA, CDR2 YSLEER.